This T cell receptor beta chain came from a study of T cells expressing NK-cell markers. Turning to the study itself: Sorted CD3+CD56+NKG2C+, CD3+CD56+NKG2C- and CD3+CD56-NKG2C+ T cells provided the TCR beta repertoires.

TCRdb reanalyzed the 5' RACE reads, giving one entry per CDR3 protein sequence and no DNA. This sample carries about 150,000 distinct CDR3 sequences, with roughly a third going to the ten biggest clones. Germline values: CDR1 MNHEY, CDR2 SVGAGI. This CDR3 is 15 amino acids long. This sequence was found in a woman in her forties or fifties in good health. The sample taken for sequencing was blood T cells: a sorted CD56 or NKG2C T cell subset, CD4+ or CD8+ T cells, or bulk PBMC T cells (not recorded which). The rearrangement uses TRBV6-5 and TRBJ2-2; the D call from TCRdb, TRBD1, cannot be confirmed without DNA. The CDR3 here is CASNWAGSESGELFF.